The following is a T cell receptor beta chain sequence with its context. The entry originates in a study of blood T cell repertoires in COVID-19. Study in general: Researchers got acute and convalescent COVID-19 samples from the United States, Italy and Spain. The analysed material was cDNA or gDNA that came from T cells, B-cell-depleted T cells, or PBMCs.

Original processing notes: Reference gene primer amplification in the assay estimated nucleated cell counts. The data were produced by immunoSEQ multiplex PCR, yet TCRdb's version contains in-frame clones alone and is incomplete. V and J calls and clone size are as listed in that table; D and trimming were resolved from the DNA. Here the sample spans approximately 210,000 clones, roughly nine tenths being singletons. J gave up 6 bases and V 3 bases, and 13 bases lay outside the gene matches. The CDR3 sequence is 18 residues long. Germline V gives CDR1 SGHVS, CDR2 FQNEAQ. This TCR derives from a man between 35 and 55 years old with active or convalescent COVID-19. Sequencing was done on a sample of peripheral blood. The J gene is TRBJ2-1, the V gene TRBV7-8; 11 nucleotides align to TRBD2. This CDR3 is CASSFLAGGPKTSNEQFF. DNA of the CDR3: TGTGCCAGCAGCTTTCTAGCGGGGGGCCCTAAAACTTCCAATGAGCAGTTCTTC.